A single sample is the source of the 10 T cell receptor beta chains below, sequenced in a study of T cell responses to AZD1222 COVID-19 vaccine. TCRdb's table, derived via immunoSEQ multiplex PCR, lists solely in-frame clones and lacks some. The profile shows about 150,000 clones, under 95% of them singletons. The sequences come from peripheral blood, collected on day 0 of AZD1222 vaccination. Receptors were obtained from an adult in good health.

This clone was counted once. The chain recombines TRBV10-3 with TRBJ2-7, with TRBD2 matching over 7 bases. This CDR3 region has 12 residues. The V and J ends lost 10 bases and 2 bases, in that order; junction bases with no gene match: 5. Germline V gives CDR1 ENHRY, CDR2 SYGVKD. CDR3 coding DNA: TGTGCCAACGGGGGGACCACCTACGAGCAGTACTTC. Translated, it gives CANGGTTYEQYF.

The V gene is TRBV12-2, the J gene TRBJ1-5. TRBV12-2 is a listed pseudogene. The CDR3 length is 12 residues. Written as DNA, the CDR3 is TGTGCAAGTCGCGGGGGGTTTCGGCCCCAGCATTTT. Encoded protein: CASRGGFRPQHF.

This chain connects TRBV14 to TRBJ1-2, with D possibly TRBD1 on 6 matching bases. CDR3 length: 13 residues. Trimming pared 6 bases from V and 5 bases from J, leaving 13 bases between. Germline values: CDR1 SGHDN, CDR2 FVKESK. CDR3 region: CASSYTGSYGYTF. The CDR3 coding sequence is TGTGCCAGCAGTTACACAGGGTCTTATGGCTACACCTTC.

This chain connects TRBV19 to TRBJ1-6; D is unclear. With 4 bases removed from V and 8 bases from J, the gap between germline ends came to 9 bases. Germline V gene data show CDR1 as LNHDA and CDR2 as SQIVND (reference sequence). The CDR3 consists of 13 residues. This CDR3 is CASSTQADSPLHF. CDR3 in DNA: TGTGCCAGTAGTACCCAAGCTGATTCACCCCTCCACTTT.

This sequence joins TRBV15 and TRBJ1-5; D uncertain. V was pared by 2 bases and J by 6 bases, with 8 bases between. The CDR3 contains 13 residues. Per germline, CDR1 LNHNV and CDR2 YYDKDF (reference sequence). The CDR3 region has the DNA TGTGCCACCAGCAGATCGCCACGTCAGCCCCAGCATTTT. This translates into CATSRSPRQPQHF.

The chain joins TRBV11-3 to TRBJ1-2; D gene unclear. V was trimmed by 1 base and J by 4 bases, leaving 13 bases between them. CDR3 length: 15 residues. Germline loops: CDR1 SGHNT, CDR2 YENEEA. The CDR3 reads CASSLGVSNSYGYTF. CDR3 bases: TGTGCCAGCAGCTTAGGGGTTTCCAATTCCTATGGCTACACCTTC.

The chain combines TRBV5-6 with TRBJ1-4; tentative D call: TRBD1 (6 bases). Trimming left V 4 bases short and J 7 bases short, with 20 bases between. The CDR3 runs 16 residues. Per the germline V gene, CDR1 is SGHDT and CDR2 is YYEEEE. CDR3 DNA sequence: TGTGCCAGCAGCCCACAACTCAGGGGCAGCGGTGAAAAACTGTTTTTT. It is translated as CASSPQLRGSGEKLFF.

This clone was seen a single time. The gene calls are TRBV5-1 and TRBJ1-1; TRBD1 matches 8 bases. V was pared by 5 bases and J by 8 bases, with 14 bases of the junction left unmatched. The CDR3 is 15 residues long. Germline V gene lookup returns CDR1 SGHRS and CDR2 YFSETQ. The CDR3 sequence: CASSKDRAELGEAFF. In DNA, the CDR3 is TGCGCCAGCAGTAAGGACAGGGCAGAATTAGGGGAAGCTTTCTTT.

The chain has TRBV7-9 and TRBJ1-2; 7 bases align to TRBD1. Per germline, CDR1 SEHNR and CDR2 FQNEAQ (reference sequence). The CDR3 consists of 15 residues. The V and J ends lost 2 bases and 0 bases, in that order; junction bases with no gene match: 3. This CDR3 reads CASSLRDSPNYGYTF. In nucleotides, the CDR3 is TGTGCCAGCAGCTTAAGGGACAGCCCTAACTATGGCTACACCTTC.

The chain links TRBV5-6 to TRBJ1-6, with TRBD1 identical over 8 bases. From germline, CDR1 is SGHDT and CDR2 YYEEEE. J was trimmed by 7 bases and V by 4 bases; bases with no gene match: 10. This CDR3 is built from 16 residues. CDR3 sequence: CASSPAAAGGNSPLHF. For the CDR3, the DNA is TGTGCCAGCAGCCCCGCTGCGGCAGGGGGCAATTCACCCCTCCACTTT.